These T cell receptor beta chains were read from a single sample in a study of CD8+CD57+ T cells in acquired aplastic anemia. TCRdb reanalysed the reads using MiXCR and keeps one entry per CDR3 protein. This repertoire shows approximately 200,000 distinct CDR3 sequences, approximately 57% found once; its top ten account for about 31%. Sequenced input: sorted CD4+, CD8+, or CD8+CD57+ T cells (not recorded which) from PBMCs. These receptors were obtained from a human donor in good health. CDR3s leave out the opening cysteine and the closing phenylalanine or tryptophan.

>TRBV29-1|TRBJ2-7
SVERGTGSYEQY
>TRBV19|TRBJ2-4
ASSIVGGILAKNIQY
>TRBV29-1|TRBJ1-3
SASQASGNTIY
>TRBV30|TRBJ1-1
AWQDNTEAF
>TRBV7-3|TRBJ2-5
ASSLQGASETQY
>TRBV20-1|TRBJ2-1
SANLAGGSYNEQF
>TRBV7-2|TRBJ1-2
ASSLVQGWGYT
>TRBV6-7|TRBJ2-3
ARRVVSTDAQY
>TRBV20-1|TRBJ1-2
SDPTQGADGYT
>TRBV19|TRBJ2-5
ASSPGQSRTQY
>TRBV7-9|TRBJ2-1
ASSHNTLGSNEQF
>TRBV11-2|TRBJ1-1
ASSLDSGEKGNTEAF
>TRBV29-1|TRBJ2-5
SVSGLAGGGETQY
>TRBV2|TRBJ1-2
ASTRTATTAYGYT
>TRBV2|TRBJ2-7
ASSEADRGPLEQY
>TRBV29-1|TRBJ2-1
SVSGTGAYNEQF
>TRBV20-1|TRBJ1-5
SARPGTANQPQH
>TRBV7-2|TRBJ2-5
ASSPRTGSETQY
>TRBV15|TRBJ2-3
ATSPLGLAGDTQY
>TRBV12-3/TRBV12-4|TRBJ2-7
ASSFIHGTISYEQY
>TRBV19|TRBJ1-4
ASNNPNEKLF
>TRBV30|TRBJ1-1
AWAPGGTGSKAF
>TRBV7-2|TRBJ2-1
ASSLGAGEQF
>TRBV5-4|TRBJ2-7
ASSLGQGAYGQY
>TRBV10-3|TRBJ2-3
AISEARVDTQY
>TRBV27|TRBJ2-1
ASSLSTGKPYNEQF
>TRBV24-1|TRBJ2-7
ATSVTGRGEQY